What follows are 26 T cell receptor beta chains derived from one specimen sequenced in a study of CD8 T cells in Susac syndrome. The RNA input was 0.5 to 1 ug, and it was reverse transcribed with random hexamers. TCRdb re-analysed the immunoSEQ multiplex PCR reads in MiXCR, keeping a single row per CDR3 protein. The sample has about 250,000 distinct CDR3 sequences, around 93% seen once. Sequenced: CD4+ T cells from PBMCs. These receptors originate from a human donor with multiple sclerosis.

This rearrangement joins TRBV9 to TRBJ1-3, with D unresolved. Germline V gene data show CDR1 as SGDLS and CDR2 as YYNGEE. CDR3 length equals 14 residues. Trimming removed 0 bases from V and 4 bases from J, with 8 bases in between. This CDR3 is CASSVDSDGNTIYF. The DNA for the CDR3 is TGTGCCAGCAGCGTAGACTCAGACGGAAACACCATATATTTT.

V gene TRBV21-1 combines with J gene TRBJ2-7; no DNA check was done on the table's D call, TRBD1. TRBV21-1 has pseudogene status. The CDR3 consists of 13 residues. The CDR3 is CASMDRGAKGADV. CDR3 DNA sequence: TGTGCCAGCATGGACAGGGGGGCAAAAGGCGCGGACGTC.

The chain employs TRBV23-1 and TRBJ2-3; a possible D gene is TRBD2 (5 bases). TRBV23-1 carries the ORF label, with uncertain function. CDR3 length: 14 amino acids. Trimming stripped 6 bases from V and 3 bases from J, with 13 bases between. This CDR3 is CASRDLRRTDTQYF. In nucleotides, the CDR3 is TGCGCCAGCAGAGACCTGAGGAGGACAGATACGCAGTATTTT.

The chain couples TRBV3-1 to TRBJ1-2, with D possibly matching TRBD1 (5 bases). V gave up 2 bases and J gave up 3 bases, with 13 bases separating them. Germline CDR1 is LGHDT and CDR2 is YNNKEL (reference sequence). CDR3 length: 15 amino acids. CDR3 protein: CASSQWYRRDYGYTF. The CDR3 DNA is TGTGCCAGCAGCCAATGGTACAGGCGCGACTATGGCTACACCTTC.

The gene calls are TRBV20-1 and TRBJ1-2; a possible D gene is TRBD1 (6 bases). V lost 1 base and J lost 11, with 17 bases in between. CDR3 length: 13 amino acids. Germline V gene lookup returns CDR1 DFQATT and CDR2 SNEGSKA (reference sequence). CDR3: CSARGGAGVGYTF. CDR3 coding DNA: TGCAGTGCTAGAGGGGGGGCGGGGGTTGGATACACCTTC.

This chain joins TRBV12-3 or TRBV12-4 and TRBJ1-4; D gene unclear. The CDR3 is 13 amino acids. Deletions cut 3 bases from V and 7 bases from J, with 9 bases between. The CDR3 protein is CASSFRPGEKLFF. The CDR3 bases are TGTGCCAGCAGTTTCCGGCCGGGTGAAAAACTGTTTTTT.

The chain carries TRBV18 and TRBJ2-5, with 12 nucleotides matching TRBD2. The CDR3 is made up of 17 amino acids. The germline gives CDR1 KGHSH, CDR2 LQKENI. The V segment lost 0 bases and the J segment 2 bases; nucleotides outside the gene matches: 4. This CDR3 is CASSPPSSGRGQETQYF. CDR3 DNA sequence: TGTGCCAGCTCACCACCATCTAGCGGGAGGGGACAAGAGACCCAGTACTTC.

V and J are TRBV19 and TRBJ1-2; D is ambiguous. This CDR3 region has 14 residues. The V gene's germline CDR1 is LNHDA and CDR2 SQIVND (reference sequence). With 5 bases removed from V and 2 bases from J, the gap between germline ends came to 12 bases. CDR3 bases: TGTGCCAGTAGTCCTTGGGGAGGGAACTATGGCTACACCTTC. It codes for CASSPWGGNYGYTF.

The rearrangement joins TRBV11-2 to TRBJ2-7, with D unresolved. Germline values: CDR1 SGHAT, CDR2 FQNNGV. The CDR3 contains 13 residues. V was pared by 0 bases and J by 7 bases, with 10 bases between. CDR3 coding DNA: TGTGCCAGCAGCTTAGATGGGATTGGGGAGCAGTACTTC. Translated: CASSLDGIGEQYF. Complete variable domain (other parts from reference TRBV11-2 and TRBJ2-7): EAGVAQSPRYKIIEKRQSVAFWCNPISGHATLYWYQQILGQGPKLLIQFQNNGVVDDSQLPKDRFSAERLKGVDSTLKIQPAKLEDSAVYLCASSLDGIGEQYFGPGTRLTVT.

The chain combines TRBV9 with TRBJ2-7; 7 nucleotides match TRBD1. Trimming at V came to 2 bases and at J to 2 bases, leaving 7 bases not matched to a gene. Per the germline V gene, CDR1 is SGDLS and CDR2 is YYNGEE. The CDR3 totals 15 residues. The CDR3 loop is CASSVIWTGTYEQYV. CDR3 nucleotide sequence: TGTGCCAGCAGCGTGATTTGGACAGGAACCTACGAGCAGTACGTC.

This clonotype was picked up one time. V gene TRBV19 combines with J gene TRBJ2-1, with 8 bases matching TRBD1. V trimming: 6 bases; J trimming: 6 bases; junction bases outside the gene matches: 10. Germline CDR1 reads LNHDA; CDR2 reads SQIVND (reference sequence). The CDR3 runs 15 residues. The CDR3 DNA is TGTGCCAGTAGGCCGACAGGGGCGCTGACCAATGAGCAGTTCTTC. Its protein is CASRPTGALTNEQFF.

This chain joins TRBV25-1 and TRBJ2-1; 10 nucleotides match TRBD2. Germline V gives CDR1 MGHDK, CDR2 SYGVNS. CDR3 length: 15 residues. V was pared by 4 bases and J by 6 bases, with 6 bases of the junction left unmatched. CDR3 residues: CASSVQSGRANEQFF. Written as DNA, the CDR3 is TGTGCCAGCAGTGTCCAGAGCGGGAGGGCCAATGAGCAGTTCTTC.

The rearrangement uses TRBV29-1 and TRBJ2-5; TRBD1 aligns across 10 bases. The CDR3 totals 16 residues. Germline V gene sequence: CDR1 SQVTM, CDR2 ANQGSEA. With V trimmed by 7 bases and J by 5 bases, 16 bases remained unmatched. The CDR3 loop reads CSAGRNSGTGDETQYF. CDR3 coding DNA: TGCAGCGCTGGAAGAAATTCCGGGACAGGGGATGAGACCCAGTACTTC.

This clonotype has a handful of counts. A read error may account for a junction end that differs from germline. CDR3 sequence reads: CASSEVSPGTVNF. The CDR3 DNA sequence: TGTGCCAGCAGTGAAGTTTCACCGGGGACAGTAAACTTC. This chain joins TRBV2 and TRBJ1-2, with 7 bases matching TRBD1. Germline assignment: CDR1 SNHLY and CDR2 FYNNEI. The CDR3 spans 13 residues.

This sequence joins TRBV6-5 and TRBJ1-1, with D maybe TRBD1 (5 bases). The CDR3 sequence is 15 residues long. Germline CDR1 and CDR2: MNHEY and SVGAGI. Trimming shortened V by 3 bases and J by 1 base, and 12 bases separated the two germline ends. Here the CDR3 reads CASSYNLGRNTEAFF. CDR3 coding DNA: TGTGCCAGCAGTTATAACCTGGGACGGAACACTGAAGCTTTCTTT.

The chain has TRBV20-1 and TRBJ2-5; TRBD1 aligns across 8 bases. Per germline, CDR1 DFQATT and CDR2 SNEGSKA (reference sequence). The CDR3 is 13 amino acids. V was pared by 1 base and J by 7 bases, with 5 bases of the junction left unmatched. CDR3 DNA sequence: TGCAGTGCTAGAGCCGACAGGGGTGCGACCCAGTACTTC. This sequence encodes CSARADRGATQYF.

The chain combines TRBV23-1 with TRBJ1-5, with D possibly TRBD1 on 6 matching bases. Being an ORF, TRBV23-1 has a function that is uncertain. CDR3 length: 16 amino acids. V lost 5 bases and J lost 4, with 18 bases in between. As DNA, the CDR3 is TGCGCCAGCAGTAACAGGGAGGGACTCGGAAATCAGCCCCAGCATTTT. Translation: CASSNREGLGNQPQHF.

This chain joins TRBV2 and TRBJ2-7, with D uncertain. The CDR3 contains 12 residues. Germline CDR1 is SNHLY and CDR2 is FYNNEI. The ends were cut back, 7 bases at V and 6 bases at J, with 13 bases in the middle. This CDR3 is CASKEFLGEQYF. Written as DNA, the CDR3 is TGTGCCAGCAAGGAGTTCCTTGGCGAGCAGTACTTC.

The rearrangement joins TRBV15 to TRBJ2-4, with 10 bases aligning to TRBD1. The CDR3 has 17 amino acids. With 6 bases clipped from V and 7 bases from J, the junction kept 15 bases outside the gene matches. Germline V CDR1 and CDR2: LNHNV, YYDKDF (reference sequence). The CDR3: CATREGWIGTGVNIQYF. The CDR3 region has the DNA TGTGCCACCAGAGAGGGGTGGATCGGGACAGGGGTCAACATTCAGTACTTC.

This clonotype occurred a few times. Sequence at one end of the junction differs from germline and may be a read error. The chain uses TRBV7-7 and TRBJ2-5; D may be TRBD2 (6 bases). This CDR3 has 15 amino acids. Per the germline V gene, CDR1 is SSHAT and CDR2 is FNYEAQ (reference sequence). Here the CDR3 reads CASSLGLGGQETQYF. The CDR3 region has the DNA TGTGCTAGCAGCTTAGGTCTCGGGGGACAAGAGACCCAGTACTTC.

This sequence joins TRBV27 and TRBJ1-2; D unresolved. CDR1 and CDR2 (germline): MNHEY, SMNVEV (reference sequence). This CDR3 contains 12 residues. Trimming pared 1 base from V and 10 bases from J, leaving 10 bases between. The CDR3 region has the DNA TGTGCCAGCAGTTTATTCGGAGTAGACTACACCTTC. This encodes CASSLFGVDYTF.

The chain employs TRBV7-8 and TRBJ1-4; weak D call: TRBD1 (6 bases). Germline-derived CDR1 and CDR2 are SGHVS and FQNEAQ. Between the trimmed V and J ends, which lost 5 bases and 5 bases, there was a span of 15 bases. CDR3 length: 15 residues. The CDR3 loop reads CASSPSGQTNEKLFF. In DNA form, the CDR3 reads TGTGCCAGCAGCCCGTCGGGACAAACAAATGAAAAACTGTTTTTT.

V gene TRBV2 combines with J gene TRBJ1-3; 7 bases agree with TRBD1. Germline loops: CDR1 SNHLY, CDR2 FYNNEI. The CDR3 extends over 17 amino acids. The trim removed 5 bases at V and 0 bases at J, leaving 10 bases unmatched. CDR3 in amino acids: CASSPGQLLGSGNTIYF. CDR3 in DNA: TGTGCCAGCAGTCCGGGACAGCTCCTGGGCTCTGGAAACACCATATATTTT.

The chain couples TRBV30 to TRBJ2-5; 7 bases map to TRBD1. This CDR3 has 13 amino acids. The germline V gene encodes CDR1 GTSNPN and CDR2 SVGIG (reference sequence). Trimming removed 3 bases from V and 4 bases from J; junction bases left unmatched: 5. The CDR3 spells CAWRQGSGETQYF. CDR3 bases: TGTGCCTGGAGACAGGGGAGTGGAGAGACCCAGTACTTC.

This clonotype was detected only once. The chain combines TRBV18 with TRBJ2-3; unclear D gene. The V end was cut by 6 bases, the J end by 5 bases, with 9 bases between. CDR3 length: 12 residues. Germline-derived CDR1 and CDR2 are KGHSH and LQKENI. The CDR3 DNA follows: TGTGCCAGCTCCCTCCCGGGAGATACGCAGTATTTT. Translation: CASSLPGDTQYF.

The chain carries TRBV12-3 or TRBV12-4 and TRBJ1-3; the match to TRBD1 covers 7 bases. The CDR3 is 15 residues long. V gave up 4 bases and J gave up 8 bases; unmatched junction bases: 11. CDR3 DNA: TGTGCCAGCAGTTCCCGTGTAGACAGGGCGTACACCATATATTTT. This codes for CASSSRVDRAYTIYF.